This TCR beta chain was captured in a study of blood T cell repertoires in COVID-19. In the study overall: There were acute and convalescent COVID-19 samples, and they came from the United States, Italy and Spain. Nucleic acid was either cDNA or gDNA, and it came from T cells, B-cell-depleted T cells, or PBMCs.

Losses at the gene ends were 5 bases for V and 1 base for J; bases not matched to a gene: 3. This CDR3 is built from 15 residues. Germline assignment: CDR1 MNHEY and CDR2 SMNVEV (reference sequence). Original handling: Estimation of nucleated cell counts was performed using reference gene primer amplification. Some clones are missing from TCRdb's copy, which holds only in-frame ones; the method was immunoSEQ multiplex PCR. The V and J calls and clone size come from that table; D and trimming were worked out from the DNA. The table shows tens of thousands of clones, with around 80% occurring only once.

Specimen: peripheral blood. V is TRBV27 and J is TRBJ1-3; TRBD1 matches at 9 bases. This TCR derives from a man in his fifties or sixties with acute or convalescent COVID-19. The CDR3 protein is CASSPTGGSGNTIYF. CDR3 DNA: TGTGCCAGCAGTCCGACAGGGGGATCTGGAAACACCATATATTTT.